These T cell receptor beta chains were read from a single sample in a study of CD8 T cells in ankylosing spondylitis. In TCRdb, the 5' RACE reads were re-called with MiXCR into one record per CDR3 protein. The sample records approximately 300,000 distinct CDR3 sequences, less than 10% being singletons. Input material: blood, either unsorted or a sorted T cell fraction (not recorded which). The receptor source for this set is a male donor with ankylosing spondylitis. The CDR3 runs from the conserved cysteine through the conserved F or W. Fields, in order: V gene, clone size, D gene, J gene, CDR3 protein, CDR3 DNA. A D gene is named only where the DNA matches it firmly. Clone size, where shown, is once, few, many, or a class for clones that have expanded.

v_gene: TRBV11-2; abundance: few; d_gene: -; j_gene: TRBJ2-3; CDR3aa: CASTKGGTVTDTQYF; CDR3nt: TGTGCCAGCACCAAAGGAGGGACAGTCACAGATACGCAGTATTTT
v_gene: TRBV7-6; abundance: few; d_gene: -; j_gene: TRBJ2-5; CDR3aa: CASRQGTSQETQYF; CDR3nt: TGTGCCAGCAGACAGGGGACTTCCCAAGAGACCCAGTACTTC
v_gene: TRBV25-1; abundance: few; d_gene: -; j_gene: TRBJ2-2; CDR3aa: CASSGRTVTVGELFF; CDR3nt: TGTGCCAGCAGTGGAAGGACAGTAACGGTCGGGGAGCTGTTTTTT
v_gene: TRBV11-2; abundance: few; d_gene: -; j_gene: TRBJ2-7; CDR3aa: CATGEQGINEQYF; CDR3nt: TGTGCCACCGGGGAGCAGGGTATTAACGAGCAGTACTTC
v_gene: TRBV7-8; abundance: -; d_gene: -; j_gene: TRBJ2-1; CDR3aa: CASSFQGGFEQFF; CDR3nt: TGTGCCAGCAGCTTCCAGGGGGGGTTTGAGCAGTTCTTC
v_gene: TRBV7-9; abundance: -; d_gene: -; j_gene: TRBJ2-7; CDR3aa: CASSPNSRSSYEQYF; CDR3nt: TGTGCCAGCAGCCCTAATTCCAGGAGCTCCTACGAGCAGTACTTC
v_gene: TRBV28; abundance: few; d_gene: TRBD1; j_gene: TRBJ2-7; CDR3aa: CASRSGQGRGYEQYF; CDR3nt: TGTGCCAGCAGAAGCGGACAGGGAAGAGGCTACGAGCAGTACTTC
v_gene: TRBV12-3/TRBV12-4; abundance: many; d_gene: -; j_gene: TRBJ2-1; CDR3aa: CASSLGPHEQFF; CDR3nt: TGTGCCAGCAGTTTGGGTCCCCACGAGCAGTTCTTC
v_gene: TRBV28; abundance: few; d_gene: TRBD1; j_gene: TRBJ1-5; CDR3aa: CASTPTGQISNQPQHF; CDR3nt: TGTGCCAGCACCCCAACGGGACAGATCAGCAATCAGCCCCAGCATTTT
v_gene: TRBV4-1; abundance: -; d_gene: TRBD2; j_gene: TRBJ2-3; CDR3aa: CASRRSGDTDTQYF; CDR3nt: TGCGCCAGCAGGAGGAGCGGGGACACAGATACGCAGTATTTT
v_gene: TRBV12-3/TRBV12-4; abundance: many; d_gene: TRBD2; j_gene: TRBJ2-2; CDR3aa: CASSRFSGRAFGELFF; CDR3nt: TGTGCCAGCAGTCGCTTTAGCGGGAGGGCCTTCGGGGAGCTGTTTTTT
v_gene: TRBV29-1; abundance: -; d_gene: -; j_gene: TRBJ2-1; CDR3aa: CSVVSRANEQFF; CDR3nt: TGCAGCGTTGTATCACGAGCCAATGAGCAGTTCTTC
v_gene: TRBV5-6; abundance: many; d_gene: -; j_gene: TRBJ2-2; CDR3aa: CASSLVRATGELFF; CDR3nt: TGTGCCAGCAGCTTAGTACGCGCCACCGGGGAGCTGTTTTTT
v_gene: TRBV12-3/TRBV12-4; abundance: -; d_gene: -; j_gene: TRBJ2-3; CDR3aa: CASSLPTRATQYF; CDR3nt: TGTGCCAGCAGTTTGCCAACCAGGGCTACGCAGTATTTT
v_gene: TRBV12-3/TRBV12-4; abundance: few; d_gene: -; j_gene: TRBJ2-7; CDR3aa: CASTYSQALEQYF; CDR3nt: TGTGCCAGCACCTATAGCCAGGCCCTGGAGCAGTACTTC
v_gene: TRBV5-1; abundance: -; d_gene: -; j_gene: TRBJ2-3; CDR3aa: CASSLGTGTLTDTQYF; CDR3nt: TGCGCCAGCAGCTTGGGTACGGGAACACTCACAGATACGCAGTATTTT
v_gene: TRBV5-4; abundance: few; d_gene: TRBD1; j_gene: TRBJ2-1; CDR3aa: CASSTQGSYNEQFF; CDR3nt: TGTGCCAGCAGCACACAGGGGAGCTACAATGAGCAGTTCTTC
v_gene: TRBV5-4; abundance: many; d_gene: -; j_gene: TRBJ2-1; CDR3aa: CASSLEAEQFF; CDR3nt: TGTGCCAGCAGCTTGGAGGCTGAGCAGTTCTTC
v_gene: TRBV7-9; abundance: -; d_gene: TRBD2; j_gene: TRBJ2-1; CDR3aa: CASRTPIGTSRYNEQFF; CDR3nt: TGTGCCAGCAGAACCCCTATTGGGACTAGCCGGTACAATGAGCAGTTCTTC
v_gene: TRBV5-1; abundance: -; d_gene: -; j_gene: TRBJ2-1; CDR3aa: CASRREMTTHEQFF; CDR3nt: TGCGCCAGCAGACGCGAAATGACAACCCATGAGCAGTTCTTC
v_gene: TRBV25-1; abundance: -; d_gene: TRBD1; j_gene: TRBJ1-1; CDR3aa: CASSGGQGKWVGF; CDR3nt: TGTGCCAGCAGTGGGGGACAGGGAAAATGGGTTGGTTTT
v_gene: TRBV5-1; abundance: many; d_gene: -; j_gene: TRBJ1-6; CDR3aa: CASSVRQSGNSPLHF; CDR3nt: TGCGCCAGCAGCGTAAGACAGAGTGGAAATTCACCCCTCCACTTT
v_gene: TRBV20-1; abundance: many; d_gene: TRBD2; j_gene: TRBJ2-1; CDR3aa: CSARLAGVRNEQFF; CDR3nt: TGCAGTGCCCGACTAGCGGGAGTTCGCAATGAGCAGTTCTTC
v_gene: TRBV7-3; abundance: -; d_gene: -; j_gene: TRBJ2-6; CDR3aa: CASNRDSGANVLTF; CDR3nt: TGTGCCAGCAACCGAGACTCTGGGGCCAACGTCCTGACTTTC
v_gene: TRBV2; abundance: -; d_gene: TRBD1; j_gene: TRBJ2-2; CDR3aa: CARGQSNTGELFF; CDR3nt: TGTGCCAGGGGACAGTCGAACACCGGGGAGCTGTTTTTT
v_gene: TRBV28; abundance: few; d_gene: TRBD2; j_gene: TRBJ2-1; CDR3aa: CASTKRILAGPFNEQFF; CDR3nt: TGTGCCAGCACCAAACGGATCCTAGCGGGACCCTTCAATGAGCAGTTCTTC
v_gene: TRBV29-1; abundance: -; d_gene: TRBD1; j_gene: TRBJ2-5; CDR3aa: CSVDPGQGAETQYF; CDR3nt: TGCAGCGTTGATCCGGGACAGGGGGCCGAGACCCAGTACTTC
v_gene: TRBV27; abundance: few; d_gene: TRBD2; j_gene: TRBJ2-2; CDR3aa: CASSGPSGARTGELFF; CDR3nt: TGTGCCAGCAGCGGGCCAAGCGGGGCTAGAACCGGGGAGCTGTTTTTT
v_gene: TRBV6-2/TRBV6-3; abundance: many; d_gene: TRBD1; j_gene: TRBJ2-1; CDR3aa: CASSSLRFGTGSAYNEQFF; CDR3nt: TGTGCCAGCAGTTCTCTACGCTTCGGGACAGGGTCGGCTTACAATGAGCAGTTCTTC
v_gene: TRBV11-2; abundance: few; d_gene: TRBD2; j_gene: TRBJ2-7; CDR3aa: CASSRGGLAGVPAYEQYF; CDR3nt: TGTGCCAGCAGCCGGGGTGGACTAGCGGGAGTTCCAGCCTACGAGCAGTACTTC
v_gene: TRBV5-1; abundance: -; d_gene: -; j_gene: TRBJ2-5; CDR3aa: CASRGQETQYF; CDR3nt: TGCGCCAGCCGGGGGCAAGAGACCCAGTACTTC
v_gene: TRBV5-4; abundance: many; d_gene: -; j_gene: TRBJ1-2; CDR3aa: CASSLSDGVYGYTF; CDR3nt: TGTGCCAGCAGCTTAAGTGACGGAGTGTATGGCTACACCTTC
v_gene: TRBV18; abundance: -; d_gene: -; j_gene: TRBJ1-1; CDR3aa: CAGSRTSSGAEAFF; CDR3nt: TGTGCCGGATCCCGGACCTCTTCGGGGGCTGAAGCTTTCTTT
v_gene: TRBV10-3; abundance: few; d_gene: TRBD2; j_gene: TRBJ2-1; CDR3aa: CAISETPERGYNEQFF; CDR3nt: TGTGCCATCAGTGAGACACCAGAGCGGGGCTACAATGAGCAGTTCTTC
v_gene: TRBV4-2; abundance: many; d_gene: -; j_gene: TRBJ1-1; CDR3aa: CASSQVRDRAEAFF; CDR3nt: TGTGCCAGCAGCCAAGTCCGGGACCGCGCTGAAGCTTTCTTT